The clone carrying this TCR beta chain was counted at least ten times. Its antigen is not known. This specimen belongs to a study of breast tumors, draining lymph nodes, adjacent tissues. Axillary draining lymph nodes of breast cancer patients supplied the node samples. TCRdb re-called the multiplex PCR reads with MiXCR, one entry per CDR3 protein. The sample has about 270,000 distinct CDR3 sequences; under 35% are singletons. This CDR3 has 16 amino acids. V was pared by 4 bases and J by 0 bases, with 7 bases of the junction left unmatched. Germline V gives CDR1 LNHDA, CDR2 SQIVND (reference sequence). Study-wide points: Findings are consistent with lymph node origin and intratumoral expansion of most tumor T cells. Data only fit, rather than demonstrated, lymph node origin of most tumor T cells.

The chain has TRBV19 and TRBJ2-3, with 7 bases identical to TRBD1. This TCR derives from a female donor with breast cancer. Some clones in this sample may be carry-over from other donors' samples. The sample comprised axillary lymph node tissue. In DNA, the CDR3 is TGTGCCAGTAGTACCAGGGGGACCCCTAGCACAGATACGCAGTATTTT. Residues: CASSTRGTPSTDTQYF.